Listed below are T cell receptor beta chains from one sample, sequenced in a study of cytomegalovirus exposure and HLA in healthy donors. Only in-frame clones appear in the TCRdb table, and some are missing; sequencing was by immunoSEQ multiplex PCR. The sample consists of around 300,000 clones, approximately 86% of them appearing once. Sequences were obtained from PBMCs. These receptors all come from a woman between 18 and 30 years old in good health and CMV-seronegative. Each CDR3 is given with its conserved first and last residue. The D gene is left open where the match is weak. Not every row has a clone size; where given, it reads once, few, many or a size class.

v_gene,abundance,j_gene,d_gene,CDR3aa,CDR3nt
TRBV11-2,.,TRBJ2-7,.,CASSLQSFEQVISYEQYF,TGTGCCAGCAGCTTACAGTCCTTTGAACAGGTTATCTCCTACGAGCAGTACTTC
TRBV5-6,.,TRBJ1-2,.,CASSLGTVDGYTF,TGTGCCAGCAGCTTGGGGACAGTTGATGGCTACACCTTC
TRBV13,.,TRBJ2-2,TRBD2,CASDPSGGTGELFF,TGTGCCAGCGACCCCTCGGGGGGGACCGGGGAGCTGTTTTTT
TRBV5-1,once,TRBJ2-7,.,CASSPGQSSYEQYF,TGCGCCAGCAGCCCAGGACAGAGCTCCTACGAGCAGTACTTC
TRBV4-1,.,TRBJ1-2,.,CASSQDKQPILNYGYTF,TGCGCCAGCAGCCAAGATAAACAGCCCATTTTAAACTATGGCTACACCTTC
TRBV6-1,.,TRBJ2-1,TRBD2,CASNLAEAYNEQFF,TGTGCCAGTAACCTAGCGGAAGCCTACAATGAGCAGTTCTTC
TRBV5-4,.,TRBJ2-7,.,CASSPGHQDYEQYF,TGTGCCAGCAGTCCCGGACACCAGGACTACGAGCAGTACTTC
TRBV27,.,TRBJ1-2,TRBD1,CASSLGGQGYGYTF,TGTGCCAGCAGTTTGGGTGGACAGGGCTATGGCTACACCTTC
TRBV18,.,TRBJ1-1,.,CASSPLSSNTEAFF,TGTGCCAGCTCACCATTAAGCTCGAACACTGAAGCTTTCTTT
TRBV28,.,TRBJ1-5,.,CASRDRGQPQHF,TGTGCCAGCAGAGATAGGGGGCAGCCCCAGCATTTT
TRBV5-1,once,TRBJ2-1,.,CASSQTSYNEQFF,TGCGCCAGCAGCCAAACTAGTTACAATGAGCAGTTCTTC
TRBV9,few,TRBJ1-2,TRBD1,CASSVVDRADYGYTF,TGTGCCAGCAGCGTAGTAGACAGGGCGGACTATGGCTACACCTTC
TRBV6-5,.,TRBJ1-4,.,CASRPGLAGEKLFF,TGTGCCAGCAGACCCGGGTTGGCGGGTGAAAAACTGTTTTTT
TRBV5-1,.,TRBJ2-3,.,CASSNLQGTDTQYF,TGCGCCAGCAGCAACTTACAGGGTACAGATACGCAGTATTTT
TRBV9,once,TRBJ1-1,.,CASSVEPSLNTEAFF,TGTGCCAGCAGCGTAGAGCCATCATTGAACACTGAAGCTTTCTTT
TRBV7-3,.,TRBJ1-6,.,CASSLSPGLNSPLHF,TGTGCCAGCAGCCTGTCCCCGGGACTAAACTCACCCCTCCACTTT
TRBV2,.,TRBJ1-5,TRBD1,CASSDRGPQPQHF,TGTGCCAGCAGTGACAGGGGGCCTCAGCCCCAGCATTTT
TRBV5-4,once,TRBJ2-7,.,CASSLGRSRSSYEQYF,TGTGCCAGCAGCTTGGGTCGGAGCAGAAGCTCCTACGAGCAGTACTTC
TRBV29-1,.,TRBJ2-2,TRBD1,CSVEGETGPNSFANTGELFF,TGCAGCGTTGAAGGGGAGACAGGGCCCAACTCGTTCGCGAACACCGGGGAGCTGTTTTTT
TRBV10-1,.,TRBJ1-1,.,CASSEVGVNTEAFF,TGCGCCAGCAGTGAGGTAGGAGTGAACACTGAAGCTTTCTTT
TRBV5-1,once,TRBJ2-3,.,CASQGGSTDTQYF,TGCGCCAGCCAAGGCGGGTCCACAGATACGCAGTATTTT
TRBV29-1,.,TRBJ2-2,TRBD2,CSVTSGSLNTGELFF,TGCAGCGTGACTAGCGGGAGCCTTAACACCGGGGAGCTGTTTTTT
TRBV30,few,TRBJ1-2,.,CAWGDYTF,TGTGCCTGGGGAGACTACACCTTC
TRBV11-3,.,TRBJ2-7,TRBD2,CASRKRDYTLDEQYF,TGTGCCAGCAGAAAAAGGGACTACACCCTCGACGAGCAGTACTTC
TRBV6-5,.,TRBJ2-7,.,CASSATGRTYEQYF,TGTGCCAGCAGCGCGACAGGGAGGACCTACGAGCAGTACTTC
TRBV25-1,.,TRBJ2-2,.,CASSELSGELFF,TGTGCCAGCAGTGAATTATCCGGGGAGCTGTTTTTT
TRBV14,few,TRBJ2-3,.,CASSLPWGDRSDTQYF,TGTGCCAGCAGCCTCCCCTGGGGGGATCGGTCAGATACGCAGTATTTT
TRBV7-9,.,TRBJ2-7,.,CASSPGTAGVEQYF,TGTGCCAGCAGCCCCGGGACAGCGGGAGTAGAGCAGTACTTC
TRBV9,.,TRBJ1-4,.,CASRRTANEKLFF,TGTGCCAGCCGTCGGACAGCTAATGAAAAACTGTTTTTT
TRBV9,.,TRBJ1-1,TRBD1,CASSSSGTAFTEAFF,TGTGCCAGCAGCTCCTCCGGGACAGCATTTACTGAAGCTTTCTTT
TRBV7-9,.,TRBJ1-2,.,CASSLGRDTPYGYTF,TGTGCCAGCAGCTTGGGCCGGGACACCCCCTATGGCTACACCTTC
TRBV7-3,.,TRBJ1-1,TRBD1,CASSPDLTGDNTEAFF,TGTGCCAGCAGCCCCGATTTGACAGGGGATAACACTGAAGCTTTCTTT
TRBV18,.,TRBJ2-1,TRBD2,CASSRVASGATVYNEQFF,TGTGCCAGCTCACGAGTGGCTAGCGGGGCCACCGTCTACAATGAGCAGTTCTTC
TRBV7-6,.,TRBJ1-5,TRBD1,CASSLFTGGDQPQHF,TGTGCCAGCAGCTTGTTCACAGGGGGCGATCAGCCCCAGCATTTT
TRBV6-5,.,TRBJ2-2,TRBD2,CASTLAGVTGELFF,TGTGCCAGCACGCTAGCGGGAGTTACCGGGGAGCTGTTTTTT
TRBV5-1,.,TRBJ2-7,TRBD2,CASRRLAGGYEQYF,TGCGCCAGCAGACGACTAGCGGGGGGCTACGAGCAGTACTTC
TRBV6-5,.,TRBJ2-7,.,CASNLANGGQYF,TGTGCCAGCAACCTGGCCAACGGAGGGCAGTACTTC
TRBV2,.,TRBJ1-4,.,CASSPDRGEKLFF,TGTGCCAGCAGTCCTGACAGAGGTGAAAAACTGTTTTTT
TRBV5-1,.,TRBJ1-6,.,CASSESRGNSPLHF,TGCGCCAGCAGCGAGAGCCGGGGTAATTCACCCCTCCACTTT
TRBV4-3,.,TRBJ1-1,TRBD1,CASSQSGQDTEAFF,TGCGCCAGCAGCCAAAGTGGACAGGACACTGAAGCTTTCTTT
TRBV27,.,TRBJ1-6,TRBD1,CASSSAFNQGARNSPLHF,TGTGCCAGCAGTTCAGCTTTCAACCAGGGGGCAAGGAATTCACCCCTCCACTTT